The T cell receptor (beta chain) described here comes from a study of T-cell memory formation after mild COVID-19. Study-level findings and limits: Some SARS-CoV-2-responding clones were already detected in memory before infection. The study found balanced CD4/CD8 in clones contracting day 15 to 85 and a CD4+ lean in later expanders.

This clonotype is medium-sized (0.01 to 0.1%). The antigen remains undetermined. 5'RACE with constant-segment primers built TCRalpha and TCRbeta cDNA libraries with UMIs. MiXCR, applied by TCRdb to the 5' RACE reads, yields one record per CDR3 protein. The sample gives roughly 4,800 distinct CDR3 sequences, over 20% of which show up once; 2.2% is in the top ten. The CDR3 has 15 amino acids. With 1 base clipped from V and 4 bases from J, the junction kept 3 bases outside the gene matches. From germline, CDR1 is SGHNT and CDR2 YYREEE (reference sequence). This sequence originates from an adult who had mild COVID-19 (a few samples of this study predate the infection). Cell type and time point are not known. The J gene is TRBJ2-5, the V gene TRBV5-4; 11 nucleotides agree with TRBD2. The sequencing sample was made of PBMCs or a T cell subset sorted from them (not recorded which). In DNA form, the CDR3 reads TGTGCCAGCAGCTTGAGTCTAGCGGGGGGAGAGACCCAGTACTTC. Its protein is CASSLSLAGGETQYF.